Included here is one TCR beta chain sequence, with context. What this receptor recognizes is not known. Base qualities were left out, and no much larger clone turns up one base away. This entry comes from a study of cytomegalovirus exposure and HLA in healthy donors (dated by TCRdb to about 2017). Turning to the overall study: An earlier analysis of roughly 610 of the donors reported 276 Gb of sequence data and 95 million to 130 million unique TCR beta sequences obtained from about 179 million T cells. Of the 300 to 450 genotyped donors, approximately 83% fell in the genetic ancestry cluster associated with self-reported Caucasian donors. A later analysis re-analyzed previously published TCR beta repertoires from about 730 donors and added high-resolution HLA genotyping to study TCR occurrence patterns. The study was designed to test whether signatures of past pathogen exposure could be identified by cataloging public T cell receptors. Four to six DR-DQ haplotypes were handled as single units for association and clustering, since linkage in the cohort was strong. Typing coverage varied by locus: roughly 620-630 donors for A, B, C, DRB1 and DQB1; around 560 for DQA1; more than 600 for DPA1; some 470 for DPB1. The study used immunosequencing to profile the T cell repertoires of 600 to 850 subjects and linked those repertoires to cytomegalovirus serostatus. An early release that covered fewer than 800 HLA-typed donors contained around 300 gigabases of sequencing data and about 93 million unique TCR sequences. Along with the approximately 700-subject first cohort, a separate validation cohort of more than 90 different subjects was used. To predict cytomegalovirus infection status, the study combined high-throughput TCR immunosequencing, statistical association of individual TCRs with disease status, and machine learning. Among 398 genotyped donors of the cohort, an average of approximately 200,000 unique TCR beta nucleotide sequences was sequenced per donor, of which about 19% were non-productive. Every discovery cohort repertoire had been produced on one sequencing platform. Donor age, sex, ethnicity and CMV serostatus were collected together with the repertoire data. Rather than drawing on any new phenotypic data, the later analysis identified candidate immune exposures from TCR beta sequences and the way those sequences occurred across donors. An earlier analysis of more than 450 of the donors used high-throughput TCR beta sequencing to judge whether each TCR beta V gene segment behaved as functional or pseudogenic. HLA typing included class I and class II loci at four-digit resolution. A later genetic analysis took genome-wide SNP genotypes for 398 of the 666 donors and used that subset as a discovery cohort.

General findings and caveats noted by the study authors: A later analysis found that HLA-associated TCR beta chains were more clonally expanded and had lower generation probabilities than equally common non-associated chains. Cytomegalovirus status was reported to be diagnosed by the classifier with high specificity and sensitivity in both the original and validation cohorts. The study listed 150 to 200 TCR beta chains as associated with cytomegalovirus. The sequencing pipeline was judged likely to have produced a cluster of highly shared sequence variants as a technical artifact. Some IMGT-functional V segments, including TRBV6-2 and TRBV6-3, could not be distinguished by the 87-base-pair reads and were therefore excluded. In an earlier analysis of around 500 of the donors, most TCR beta V segments appeared in productive rearrangements about 87% or about 30% of the time, broadly matching IMGT annotations. In a later analysis, most CMV-associated TCR beta chains were found to appear HLA-restricted, with HLA associations seemingly driven largely by CMV exposure. According to a later analysis, parvovirus B19, influenza, CMV and Epstein-Barr virus appeared linked to several top co-occurrence clusters. Correlated functional status among segregating V segments might be attributable to linkage disequilibrium, but an unknown experimental factor could not be ruled out. Because some donors lacked HLA typing at each locus, the association tests relied only on the typed subset. A further reported finding was that TCR beta sequences accurately predicted the HLA-A and HLA-B alleles for most subjects in the first cohort. The earlier analysis of almost 600 of the donors excluded 15 to 20 rarely observed V segments, including chromosome 9 orphons, because counts were too low. The authors suggested that the approach could potentially be extended to other disease states and immunological phenotypes. In this cohort, only TCR beta chains were sequenced, and detectable features were limited by the absence of alpha or paired-chain data. According to a later genetic analysis, donors in an Asian-associated ancestry cluster had fewer N-insertions in productive TCRs than the approximately 630-donor mean. When HLA alleles, especially DR and DQ, strongly co-occurred, attributing TCR associations to individual alleles was difficult. A few of the identified cytomegalovirus-associated TCR beta chains were confirmed in vitro to be specific for cytomegalovirus antigens. Specific HLA alleles were associated with over 15,000 TCR beta sequences at a false discovery rate of 0.05 in a later analysis. Roughly uniform sequencing depth across donors was assumed in presence/absence analyses, although this assumption may not hold. According to a later analysis, TCR association rates differed among HLA loci, with DRB1 alleles showing the most associated TCRs and HLA-C alleles showing the fewest. A later genetic analysis associated a missense DCLRE1C variant with V-gene and J-gene trimming of TCR beta chains, and an independent cohort replicated the association. For the cohort, immune exposure information was limited to CMV serostatus. While some public TCRs were present in many individuals, most TCR sequences turned up only very rarely across donors.

In total, 666 healthy bone marrow donors made up the cohort. At the time of sampling, every cohort member was nominally healthy, though immune exposures that went unrecorded were likely present. The donor tested CMV seronegative, placing the donor among the 300 to 400 seronegative members of the cohort. Each donor provided a peripheral blood sample, and peripheral blood mononuclear cells were used for TCR beta sequencing. The Qiagen DNeasy Blood Extraction Kit was used to extract genomic DNA from the blood cell samples. Per the germline V gene (reference sequence), SGHKS is the CDR1 and YYEKEE is the CDR2. Trimming removed 0 bases from V and 5 bases from J; the gene matches leave 1 base unexplained. The CDR3 runs 13 amino acids, cysteine and phenylalanine included. CDR3 DNA only is kept here, 39 bases in frame from base 1. The library was generated by the immunoSEQ multiplex PCR assay. A mixture of 60 forward primers for TCR Vbeta segments and 13 reverse primers for TCR Jbeta segments was used in the multiplex PCR. The CDR3 region of rearranged TCR beta genes was amplified from genomic DNA with a multiplex PCR assay. On the Illumina HiSeq System, the amplified TCR beta libraries were sequenced as 87-base-pair reads. As for the authors' bioinformatics: A later analysis counted tens of millions of unique TCR beta chains across the 670 or so repertoires, and around 9.9 million of these chains were shared by at least two donors. Raw reads were error-corrected and collapsed into unique sequences by a nearest-neighbor algorithm in which closely related sequences were merged to remove PCR and sequencing errors. To assign V, D and J gene segments, CDR3 sequences were aligned to IMGT reference sequences. Each retained sequence needed at least a six-nucleotide match to both a V gene segment and a J gene segment. A rearrangement was called productive if the CDR3 had no stop codons and remained in frame with V and J, and every other rearrangement was called non-productive. Following IMGT convention, CDR3 was defined as the stretch from the second conserved V-encoded cysteine to the conserved J-encoded phenylalanine. The earlier analysis of about 530 of the donors excluded any sequence lacking an unambiguous match to a single V gene segment. An earlier analysis of a few hundred of the donors called V segments functional above 56.7% productive rearrangements and segregating when the between-donor standard deviation exceeded 5%. A statistical classification framework was built to diagnose cytomegalovirus status from the catalog of TCR beta chain sequences. In a later analysis, TCR nucleotide sequences were compared against IMGT/GENE-DB human TR gene sequences so that V and J genes could be assigned. Using the TCRdist pipeline, a later analysis assigned CDR3 sequences along with most-parsimonious VDJ recombination scenarios. A later analysis defined each TCR beta chain by its CDR3 amino acid sequence plus V-gene family, and excluded reads lacking a unique V-gene family. In a later analysis, a few hundred highly shared, low-generation-probability nucleotide sequences were removed to address suspected cross-contamination and a sequencing artifact. For each public chain, a later analysis derived a clonal expansion index from normalized ranks of inferred template counts within each repertoire. Generation probabilities in a later analysis came from a VDJ recombination model fitted to out-of-frame rearrangements, and those results were checked against IGoR. In a later analysis, TCR-TCR, TCR-HLA and TCR-CMV co-occurrence was scored with hypergeometric tests, and a repertoire-size bias correction was applied to TCR pairs. A later analysis estimated false discovery rates by permuting HLA or CMV assignments 20 times. In a later analysis, co-occurring TCRs were grouped with DBSCAN, and TCRdist sequence similarity was added when clustering was performed within HLA-allele-positive subsets. Repertoires with fewer than 30,000 or more than 120,000 public chains, plus five repertoires with anomalous nucleotide sharing, were excluded from co-occurrence clustering. In TCRdb, the immuneACCESS table is reduced to in-frame sequences with V and J assigned. These tables do not hold every clone; where another copy was compared, an unresolved V gene accounts for under half, and the others remain unexplained. The V and J calls and clone size were taken over from that table, and D and trimming were inferred from the DNA. The sample has 150,000 to 180,000 clones on record, over 65% of them singletons. The ten top clones hold roughly 2.2% of the sample.

The receptor comes from a man younger than 40 in good health and CMV-seronegative. The sample taken for sequencing was PBMCs. Here the chain combines TRBV5-5 and TRBJ2-5; TRBD1 lines up with 7 middle nucleotides. The CDR3 corresponds to CASSLGDSETQYF. The DNA is as follows: TGTGCCAGCAGCTTGGGGGACAGCGAGACCCAGTACTTC.